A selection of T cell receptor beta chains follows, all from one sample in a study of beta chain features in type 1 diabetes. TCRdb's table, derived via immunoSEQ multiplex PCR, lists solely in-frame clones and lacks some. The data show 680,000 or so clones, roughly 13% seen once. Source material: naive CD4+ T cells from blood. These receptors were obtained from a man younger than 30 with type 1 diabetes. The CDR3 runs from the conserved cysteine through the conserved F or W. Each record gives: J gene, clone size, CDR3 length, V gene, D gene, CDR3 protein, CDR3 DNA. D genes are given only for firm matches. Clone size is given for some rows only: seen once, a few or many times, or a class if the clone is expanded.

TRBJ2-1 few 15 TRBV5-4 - CASSQDSANSNEQFF TGTGCCAGCAGCCAGGACAGTGCGAACTCCAATGAGCAGTTCTTC
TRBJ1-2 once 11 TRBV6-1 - CASSEPYGYTF TGTGCCAGCAGTGAACCCTATGGCTACACCTTC
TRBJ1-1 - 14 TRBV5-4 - CASSSADRNTEAFF TGTGCCAGCAGCTCGGCCGACAGGAACACTGAAGCTTTCTTT
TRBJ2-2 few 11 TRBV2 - CASSRTGELFF TGTGCCAGCTCAAGGACAGGGGAGCTGTTTTTT
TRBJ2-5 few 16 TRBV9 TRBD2 CASSAGILAGQETQYF TGTGCCAGCAGCGCTGGGATTCTAGCGGGGCAAGAGACCCAGTACTTC
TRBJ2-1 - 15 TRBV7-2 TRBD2 CASSLTRGGRNEQFF TGTGCCAGCAGCTTGACGCGGGGGGGTAGGAATGAGCAGTTCTTC
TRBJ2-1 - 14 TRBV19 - CASSYVGPTNEQFF TGTGCCAGTAGTTACGTGGGTCCAACTAATGAGCAGTTCTTC
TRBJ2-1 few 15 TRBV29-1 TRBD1 CSVAAGTGHYNEQFF TGCAGCGTTGCGGCCGGGACAGGGCATTACAATGAGCAGTTCTTC
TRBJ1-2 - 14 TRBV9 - CASSPEDLGYGYTF TGTGCCAGCAGCCCCGAGGACCTGGGGTATGGCTACACCTTC
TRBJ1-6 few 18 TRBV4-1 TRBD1 CASSPGQLISSYNSPLHF TGCGCCAGCAGCCCGGGACAGCTAATAAGCTCCTATAATTCACCCCTCCACTTT
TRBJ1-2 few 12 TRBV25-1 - CASRDRSYGYTF TGTGCCAGCCGTGACAGAAGCTATGGCTACACCTTC
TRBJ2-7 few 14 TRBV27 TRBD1 CASSRATGGNEQYF TGTGCCAGCAGTCGGGCGACAGGGGGCAACGAGCAGTACTTC
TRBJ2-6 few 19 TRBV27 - CASSPEPGTDPSGANVLTF TGTGCCAGCAGTCCCGAACCCGGGACTGATCCCTCTGGGGCCAACGTCCTGACTTTC
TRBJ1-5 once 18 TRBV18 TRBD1 CASSPMDRGPGASQPQHF TGTGCCAGCTCACCAATGGACAGGGGGCCGGGGGCTAGTCAGCCCCAGCATTTT
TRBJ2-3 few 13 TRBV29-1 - CSVAGGVTDTQYF TGCAGCGTTGCGGGGGGCGTCACAGATACGCAGTATTTT
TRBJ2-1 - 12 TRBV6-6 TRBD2 CASSYGGTSQFF TGTGCCAGCAGTTACGGCGGGACTAGTCAGTTCTTC
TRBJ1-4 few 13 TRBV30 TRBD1 CAWTDRGYEKLFF TGTGCCTGGACGGACAGGGGATACGAAAAACTGTTTTTT
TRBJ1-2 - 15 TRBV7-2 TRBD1 CASSLGMGQLYGYTF TGTGCCAGCAGCTTAGGAATGGGACAGCTCTATGGCTACACCTTC
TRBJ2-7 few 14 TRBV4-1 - CASSQPDPNYEQYF TGCGCCAGCAGCCAACCGGACCCGAACTACGAGCAGTACTTC
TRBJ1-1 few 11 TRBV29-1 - CSVAGETEAFF TGCAGCGTTGCGGGGGAGACTGAAGCTTTCTTT
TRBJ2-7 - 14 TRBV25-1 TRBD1 CASTPLDRFYEQYF TGTGCCAGCACCCCCTTGGACAGGTTCTACGAGCAGTACTTC
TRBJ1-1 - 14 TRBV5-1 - CASSLHQENTEAFF TGCGCCAGCAGCTTGCACCAGGAGAACACTGAAGCTTTCTTT
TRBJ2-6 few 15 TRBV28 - CASSLLASGANVLTF TGTGCCAGCAGTTTATTGGCCTCTGGGGCCAACGTCCTGACTTTC
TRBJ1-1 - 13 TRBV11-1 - CASSLLQGSEAFF TGTGCCAGCAGCCTATTACAGGGATCTGAAGCTTTCTTT
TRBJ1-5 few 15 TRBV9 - CASSVDGRDNQPQHF TGTGCCAGCAGCGTAGATGGCCGGGACAATCAGCCCCAGCATTTT